The source of this T cell receptor beta chain is a study of blood T cell repertoires in COVID-19. The wider study: Some COVID-19 samples were acute and others convalescent; all came from the United States, Italy and Spain. The analysed material was cDNA or gDNA that came from T cells, B-cell-depleted T cells, or PBMCs.

V shed 0 bases and J 2 bases; nucleotides not matched to a gene: 11. Germline V lookup: CDR1 MNHEY, CDR2 SVGEGT. CDR3 length equals 19 residues. Per the authors' pipeline: The assay estimated nucleated cells by amplifying reference gene primers. Data came from immunoSEQ multiplex PCR; TCRdb stores just in-frame clones and leaves some out. V and J calls and clone size are copied from that table; D and trimming were computed from the DNA. The sample contains about 59,000 clones, roughly 80% of which appear only once. This sequence originates from a woman in her fifties or sixties with active or convalescent COVID-19. Input material: peripheral blood. The chain recombines TRBV6-2 or TRBV6-3 with TRBJ2-3; 10 positions agree with TRBD2. The CDR3 nucleotides read TGTGCCAGCAGTTACTCTTCCAGCGGGAGGGCGATGAACACAGATACGCAGTATTTT. Translating gives CASSYSSSGRAMNTDTQYF.